The 23 T cell receptor beta chains given below trace back to one sample, sequenced in a study of regulatory T cells in long-lasting Graves disease. The time point denotes: newly diagnosed GD, antithyroid drugs for less than 3 months. From PBMCs, RNA was extracted and then used to make the TCR library. The TCR beta library used iRepertoire HTBI primers with Arm-PCR amplification of CDR3. TCRdb used MiXCR to reprocess the multiplex PCR reads, holding one entry per CDR3 protein. Seen here are roughly 560,000 distinct CDR3 sequences, 12% observed once, and the top ten hold more than 8%. This sample was shared with a second study, whose subject was T cells in Graves' hyperthyroidism and ophthalmopathy.

The sample in question was peripheral blood mononuclear cells (PBMCs), obtained at new diagnosis, from a patient treated with antithyroid drugs. Receptors were obtained from a woman aged 30 to 39 with Graves disease.

This clonotype was found many times. The rearrangement joins TRBV10-3 to TRBJ2-1; D may be TRBD2 (6 bases). Between the trimmed V and J ends, which lost 2 bases and 1 base, there was a span of 12 bases. The CDR3 extends over 16 amino acids. Germline V gene lookup returns CDR1 ENHRY and CDR2 SYGVKD. In DNA, the CDR3 is TGTGCCATCAGTGAGACACTAGCAAGGTCCTACAATGAGCAGTTCTTC. This sequence encodes CAISETLARSYNEQFF.

This clonotype was seen repeatedly, ten times or more. The chain links TRBV2 to TRBJ2-7, with 7 bases that match TRBD2. The germline gives CDR1 SNHLY, CDR2 FYNNEI. The CDR3 runs to 14 residues. In DNA, the CDR3 is TGTGGCTCCGGCGACAGTGGGAGGGTAGACGAGCAGTACTTC. It yields the protein CGSGDSGRVDEQYF.

This clonotype has a count of ten or more. J is TRBJ2-1 and V is TRBV7-9; TRBD2 matches 7 bases. Unmatched junction bases numbered 5, after V lost 5 bases and J lost 1 base. Germline-derived CDR1 and CDR2 are SEHNR and FQNEAQ (reference sequence). The CDR3 sequence is 15 residues long. The CDR3 nucleotides are TGTGCCAGCAGCCCCAAGGGAGGGTCCTACAATGAGCAGTTCTTC. This translates into CASSPKGGSYNEQFF.

The chain carries TRBV27 and TRBJ1-1; no reliable D call. V lost 6 bases and J lost 3, with 11 bases in between. There are 13 residues in the CDR3. Germline V gives CDR1 MNHEY, CDR2 SMNVEV (reference sequence). The CDR3 protein is CASSIRADTEAFF. The CDR3 DNA sequence: TGTGCCAGCAGCATCAGAGCAGACACTGAAGCTTTCTTT.

There are many counts of this clonotype. This sequence joins TRBV20-1 and TRBJ2-7, with 7 positions matching TRBD2. The CDR3 runs 14 residues. V shed 5 bases, J shed 0 bases, and the junction held 7 bases outside the gene matches. The germline V gene has CDR1 DFQATT and CDR2 SNEGSKA (reference sequence). The chain's CDR3 is CSAYDRDYSYEQYF. The CDR3 DNA reads TGCAGTGCTTACGACCGGGACTACTCCTACGAGCAGTACTTC.

This clonotype has a count of ten or more. The J gene is TRBJ1-1, the V gene TRBV20-1; unclear D gene. This CDR3 has 13 amino acids. Germline-derived CDR1 and CDR2 are DFQATT and SNEGSKA (reference sequence). V lost 0 bases and J lost 2, with 7 bases in between. The CDR3 here is CSARDDSNTEAFF. CDR3 bases: TGCAGTGCTAGAGACGACTCTAACACTGAAGCTTTCTTT.

The rearrangement joins TRBV14 to TRBJ1-1; D remains unclear. The CDR3 sequence is 16 residues long. Germline CDR1 is SGHDN and CDR2 is FVKESK. With 2 bases removed from V and 0 bases from J, the gap between germline ends came to 13 bases. CDR3 amino acids: CASSQNLGVLNTEAFF. CDR3 nucleotide sequence: TGTGCCAGCAGCCAAAACCTAGGCGTCCTGAACACTGAAGCTTTCTTT.

This clonotype was observed a handful of times. The V gene is TRBV24-1, the J gene TRBJ2-7, with D tentatively TRBD1 or TRBD2 (5 bases each). Germline V gene lookup returns CDR1 KGHDR and CDR2 SFDVKD. This CDR3 contains 14 residues. Trimming stripped 3 bases from V and 2 bases from J, with 10 bases between. In DNA, the CDR3 is TGTGCCACCAGTGATAGGGACCGGGCCTACGAGCAGTACTTC. It encodes CATSDRDRAYEQYF.

This clonotype was counted at least ten times. The chain combines TRBV29-1 with TRBJ2-1; the match to TRBD2 covers 12 bases. V lost 7 bases, J lost 4 bases, and 11 bases stayed unmatched. Germline V gives CDR1 SQVTM, CDR2 ANQGSEA. The CDR3 has 16 residues. The CDR3, as DNA: TGCAGCGCCGACCTTCGGACTAGCGGGATGTACAATGAGCAGTTCTTC. Protein product: CSADLRTSGMYNEQFF.

Ten or more counts support this clonotype. V gene TRBV30 combines with J gene TRBJ1-5; weak D call: TRBD1 (5 bases). The CDR3 has 13 residues. The germline V and J ends were trimmed by 1 base and 4 bases, with 8 bases remaining between them. Germline V gene data show CDR1 as GTSNPN and CDR2 as SVGIG (reference sequence). CDR3 protein: CAWSAGRNQPQHF. The DNA of the CDR3 is TGTGCCTGGAGTGCGGGACGTAATCAGCCCCAGCATTTT. The full variable domain, its missing parts supplied by reference TRBV30 and TRBJ1-5, is SQTIHQWPATLVQPVGSPLSLECTVEGTSNPNLYWYRQAAGRGLQLLFYSVGIGQISSEVPQNLSASRPQDRQFILSSKKLLLSDSGFYLCAWSAGRNQPQHFGDGTRLSIL.

This clonotype was observed many times. The CDR3 DNA sequence: TGTGCCAGCTCAAACCGGGACAGGTCCGAAGCTTTCTTT. It is translated as CASSNRDRSEAFF. The chain links TRBV27 to TRBJ1-1; TRBD1 matches at 8 bases. This CDR3 contains 13 residues. Germline trimming cut 8 bases from V and 8 bases from J; bases unmatched to any gene: 10. CDR1 and CDR2 (germline): MNHEY, SMNVEV (reference sequence).

This clonotype was seen repeatedly, ten times or more. The chain couples TRBV24-1 to TRBJ1-2; 9 nucleotides line up with TRBD1. From germline, CDR1 is KGHDR and CDR2 SFDVKD. J gave up 3 bases and V 10 bases, and 5 bases lay outside the gene matches. The CDR3 has 13 amino acids. The DNA of the CDR3 is TGTGCCACGGGGACAGGGTCTGACTATGGCTACACCTTC. As protein: CATGTGSDYGYTF.

This clonotype was observed many times. The chain is built from TRBV11-3 and TRBJ2-5, with D maybe TRBD1 (5 bases). Germline CDR1 and CDR2: SGHNT and YENEEA. The CDR3 is 16 amino acids. The V gene lost 2 bases and the J gene lost 5 bases, with 18 bases spanning the gap. The CDR3 loop is CASSLRLGRAGETQYF. DNA for the CDR3: TGTGCCAGCAGCTTAAGGTTGGGCAGGGCCGGGGAGACCCAGTACTTC. Based on the CDR3 plus reference TRBV11-3 and TRBJ2-5, the full variable domain is EAGVVQSPRYKIIEKKQPVAFWCNPISGHNTLYWYLQNLGQGPELLIRYENEEAVDDSQLPKDRFSAERLKGVDSTLKIQPAELGDSAVYLCASSLRLGRAGETQYFGPGTRLLVL.

For this clonotype: With a much larger clone just one base away, this may be a read error. This rearrangement joins TRBV18 to TRBJ1-4; possibly TRBD1 for D (6 bases). Germline CDR1 is KGHSH and CDR2 is LQKENI. The CDR3 loop spans 14 amino acids. DNA for the CDR3: TGTGCCAGCTCACTGGGGACAACTAATGAAAAACTGCTTTTT. It codes for CASSLGTTNEKLLF.

This clonotype has a handful of counts. The chain employs TRBV27 and TRBJ2-1; 9 nucleotides line up with TRBD1. The V gene's germline CDR1 is MNHEY and CDR2 SMNVEV (reference sequence). This CDR3 is built from 14 residues. V was pared by 5 bases and J by 12 bases, with 11 bases of the junction left unmatched. CDR3 sequence reads: CASSPLTGGGGQFF. The CDR3 DNA is TGTGCCAGCAGTCCTCTCACAGGGGGCGGGGGGCAGTTCTTC.

This clonotype has a handful of counts. This chain connects TRBV20-1 to TRBJ2-7; TRBD1 agrees at 8 bases. This CDR3 has 15 amino acids. V lost 2 bases to trimming and J lost 1 base; unmatched junction nucleotides: 7. From germline, CDR1 is DFQATT and CDR2 SNEGSKA (reference sequence). The CDR3 spells CSARRQGARSYEQYF. The CDR3 region has the DNA TGCAGTGCTAGACGGCAGGGGGCCAGATCCTACGAGCAGTACTTC.

V gene TRBV7-9 combines with J gene TRBJ2-3; D possibly corresponds to TRBD2 (6 bases). CDR3 size: 14 residues. V gave up 3 bases and J gave up 4 bases, with 11 bases separating them. Germline V CDR1 and CDR2: SEHNR, FQNEAQ (reference sequence). The DNA for the CDR3 is TGTGCCAGCAGCTTTAGCGGTGGGGCAGATACGCAGTATTTT. Translated: CASSFSGGADTQYF.

The table lists this clonotype with many counts. The gene calls are TRBV27 and TRBJ1-2; D is ambiguous. The V gene lost 11 bases and the J gene lost 6 bases, with 16 bases spanning the gap. This CDR3 has 12 residues. Per germline, CDR1 MNHEY and CDR2 SMNVEV (reference sequence). In nucleotides, the CDR3 is TGTGCCGCCGGGGAGCAAGCGCATGGCTACACCTTC. Translation: CAAGEQAHGYTF.

The rearrangement uses TRBV19 and TRBJ2-3, with 10 bases that match TRBD1. The CDR3 has 16 residues. V gave up 5 bases and J gave up 14 bases; unmatched junction bases: 19. From germline, CDR1 is LNHDA and CDR2 SQIVND (reference sequence). The CDR3 DNA follows: TGTGCCAGTAGTCTGACACGGGACAGGGGCGGACTAGCACGGTATTTT. Translation gives CASSLTRDRGGLARYF.

This clonotype was seen ten or more times. The chain carries TRBV28 and TRBJ1-5; D is unclear. Trimming took 6 bases from V and 2 from J, leaving 14 bases between them. Germline V CDR1 and CDR2: MDHEN, SYDVKM. The CDR3 sequence is 15 residues long. The CDR3 nucleotides are TGTGCCAGCAGCCAGAGTTTCTCTGGCAATCAGCCCCAGCATTTT. Translation gives CASSQSFSGNQPQHF.

This clonotype showed up many times. The genes are TRBV28 and TRBJ1-5; the match to TRBD1 covers 9 bases. This CDR3 is 18 amino acids long. J lost 2 bases, V lost 3 bases, and 11 bases had no gene match. From germline, CDR1 is MDHEN and CDR2 SYDVKM. The CDR3 nucleotides are TGTGCCAGCAGTTTTAGGATACTCCGGGACAGGGGCAATCAGCCCCAGCATTTT. Encoded protein: CASSFRILRDRGNQPQHF.

The rearrangement links TRBV7-8 to TRBJ1-2; tentative D call: TRBD1 (5 bases). Germline V gene data show CDR1 as SGHVS and CDR2 as FQNEAQ. The V end lost 1 base, the J end lost 4 bases, and 16 bases lay between the germline ends. This CDR3 contains 16 residues. CDR3 sequence (DNA): TGTGCCAGCAGCTTAGACCCAGGGAGGCTTTTCTATGGCTACACCTTC. Protein: CASSLDPGRLFYGYTF. The entire variable domain, with the rest obtained from reference TRBV7-8 and TRBJ1-2, is as follows: GAGVSQSPRYKVAKRGQDVALRCDPISGHVSLFWYQQALGQGPEFLTYFQNEAQLDKSGLPSDRFFAERPEGSVSTLKIQRTQQEDSAVYLCASSLDPGRLFYGYTFGSGTRLTVV.

The rearrangement uses TRBV6-2 or TRBV6-3 and TRBJ2-3; tentatively, D is TRBD1 or TRBD2 (5 bases each). The germline CDR1 and CDR2 sequences are MNHEY and SVGEGT. The CDR3 is 14 residues long. Trimming removed 5 bases at V and 2 bases at J, with 11 bases between. CDR3 sequence (DNA): TGTGCCAGCAGTCCCCGAGGGACCACAGATACGCAGTATTTT. Protein sequence: CASSPRGTTDTQYF.